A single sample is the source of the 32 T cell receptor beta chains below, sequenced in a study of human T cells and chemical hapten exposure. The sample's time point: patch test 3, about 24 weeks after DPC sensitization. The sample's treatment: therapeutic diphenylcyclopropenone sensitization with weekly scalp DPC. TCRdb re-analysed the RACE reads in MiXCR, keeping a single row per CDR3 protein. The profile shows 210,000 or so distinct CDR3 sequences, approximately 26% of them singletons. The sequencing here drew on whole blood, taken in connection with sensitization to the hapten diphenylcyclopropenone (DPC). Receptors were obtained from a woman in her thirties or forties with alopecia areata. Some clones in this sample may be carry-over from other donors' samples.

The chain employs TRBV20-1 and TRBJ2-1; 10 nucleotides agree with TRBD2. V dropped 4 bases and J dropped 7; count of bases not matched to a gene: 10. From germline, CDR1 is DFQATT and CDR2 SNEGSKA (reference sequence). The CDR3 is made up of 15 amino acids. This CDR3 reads CSATSSGSPGNEQFF. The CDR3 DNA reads TGCAGTGCTACCTCTAGCGGGAGTCCAGGGAATGAGCAGTTCTTC.

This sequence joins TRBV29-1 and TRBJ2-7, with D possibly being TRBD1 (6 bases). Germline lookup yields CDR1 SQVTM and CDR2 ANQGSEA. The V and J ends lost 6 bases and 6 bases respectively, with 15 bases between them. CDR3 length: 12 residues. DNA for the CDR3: TGCAGCGTGGTACCCAGGGGAACCGAGCAGTACTTC. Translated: CSVVPRGTEQYF.

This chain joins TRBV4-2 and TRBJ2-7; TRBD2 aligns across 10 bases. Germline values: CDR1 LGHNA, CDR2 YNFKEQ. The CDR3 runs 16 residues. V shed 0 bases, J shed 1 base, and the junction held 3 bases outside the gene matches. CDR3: CASSQDTSGTSYEQYF. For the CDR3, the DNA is TGTGCCAGCAGCCAAGATACTAGCGGGACTTCCTACGAGCAGTACTTC.

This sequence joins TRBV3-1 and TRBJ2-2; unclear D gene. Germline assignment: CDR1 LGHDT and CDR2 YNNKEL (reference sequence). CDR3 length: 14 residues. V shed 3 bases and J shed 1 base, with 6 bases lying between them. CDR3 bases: TGTGCCAGCAGCCAGTCAGGGAACACCGGGGAGCTGTTTTTT. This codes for CASSQSGNTGELFF.

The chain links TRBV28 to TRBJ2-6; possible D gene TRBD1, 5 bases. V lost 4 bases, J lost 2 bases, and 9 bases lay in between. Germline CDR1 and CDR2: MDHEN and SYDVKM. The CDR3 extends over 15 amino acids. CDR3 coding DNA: TGTGCCAGCAGTTGGGGCCTCCCTGGGGCCAACGTCCTGACTTTC. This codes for CASSWGLPGANVLTF.

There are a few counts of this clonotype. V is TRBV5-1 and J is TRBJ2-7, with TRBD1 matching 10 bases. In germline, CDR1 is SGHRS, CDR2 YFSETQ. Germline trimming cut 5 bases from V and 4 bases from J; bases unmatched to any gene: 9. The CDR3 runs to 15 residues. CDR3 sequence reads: CASSPDGQGGYEQYF. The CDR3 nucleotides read TGCGCCAGCAGTCCCGACGGACAGGGGGGTTACGAGCAGTACTTC.

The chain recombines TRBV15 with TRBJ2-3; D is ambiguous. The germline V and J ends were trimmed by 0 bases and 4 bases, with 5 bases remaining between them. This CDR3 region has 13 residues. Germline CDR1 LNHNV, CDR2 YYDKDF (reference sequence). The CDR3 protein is CATSRDRADTQYF. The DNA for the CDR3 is TGTGCCACCAGCAGAGATCGGGCAGATACGCAGTATTTT. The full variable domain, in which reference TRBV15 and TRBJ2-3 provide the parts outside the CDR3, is DAMVIQNPRYQVTQFGKPVTLSCSQTLNHNVMYWYQQKSSQAPKLLFHYYDKDFNNEADTPDNFQSRRPNTSFCFLDIRSPGLGDTAMYLCATSRDRADTQYFGPGTRLTVL.

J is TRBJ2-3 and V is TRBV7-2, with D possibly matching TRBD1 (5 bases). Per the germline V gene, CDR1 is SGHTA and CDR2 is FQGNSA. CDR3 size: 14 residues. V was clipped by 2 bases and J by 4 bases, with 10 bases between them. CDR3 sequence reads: CASSLIGRADTQYF. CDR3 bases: TGTGCCAGCAGCTTAATCGGCAGGGCAGATACGCAGTATTTT.

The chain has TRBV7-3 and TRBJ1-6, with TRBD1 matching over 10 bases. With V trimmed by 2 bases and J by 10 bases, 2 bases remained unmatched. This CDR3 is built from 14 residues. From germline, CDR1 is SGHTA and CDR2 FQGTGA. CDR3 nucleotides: TGTGCCAGCAGCTTAGGACAGGGGGGATCACCCCTCCACTTT. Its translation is CASSLGQGGSPLHF.

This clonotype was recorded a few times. The CDR3: CSVEVGTQETQYF. CDR3 coding DNA: TGCAGCGTTGAGGTGGGAACTCAAGAGACCCAGTACTTC. J is TRBJ2-5 and V is TRBV29-1; D gene uncertain. V was pared by 3 bases and J by 2 bases, with 10 bases between. Germline V gene sequence: CDR1 SQVTM, CDR2 ANQGSEA. The CDR3 runs 13 residues.

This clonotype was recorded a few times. CDR3 nucleotide sequence: TGCGCCAGCAGCTTGGCCGGGGTACTCGGTCAGCCCCAGCATTTT. It codes for CASSLAGVLGQPQHF. The chain links TRBV5-1 to TRBJ1-5; D unresolved. Trimming removed 0 bases at V and 6 bases at J, with 13 bases between. This CDR3 region has 15 residues. Germline CDR1 and CDR2: SGHRS and YFSETQ.

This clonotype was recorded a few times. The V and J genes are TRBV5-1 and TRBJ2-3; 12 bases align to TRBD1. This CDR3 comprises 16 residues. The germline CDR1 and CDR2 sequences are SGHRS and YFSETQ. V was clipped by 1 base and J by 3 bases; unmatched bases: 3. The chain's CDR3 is CASSLWGQGATDTQYF. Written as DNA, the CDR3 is TGCGCCAGCAGCTTGTGGGGACAGGGGGCAACAGATACGCAGTATTTT. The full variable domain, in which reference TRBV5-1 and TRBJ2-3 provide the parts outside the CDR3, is KAGVTQTPRYLIKTRGQQVTLSCSPISGHRSVSWYQQTPGQGLQFLFEYFSETQRNKGNFPGRFSGRQFSNSRSEMNVSTLELGDSALYLCASSLWGQGATDTQYFGPGTRLTVL.

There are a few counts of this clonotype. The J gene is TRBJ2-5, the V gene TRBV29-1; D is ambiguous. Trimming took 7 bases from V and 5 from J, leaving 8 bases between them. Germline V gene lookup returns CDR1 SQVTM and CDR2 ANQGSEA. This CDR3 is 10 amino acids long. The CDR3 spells CSAVEETQYF. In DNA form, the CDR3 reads TGCAGCGCGGTAGAGGAGACCCAGTACTTC.

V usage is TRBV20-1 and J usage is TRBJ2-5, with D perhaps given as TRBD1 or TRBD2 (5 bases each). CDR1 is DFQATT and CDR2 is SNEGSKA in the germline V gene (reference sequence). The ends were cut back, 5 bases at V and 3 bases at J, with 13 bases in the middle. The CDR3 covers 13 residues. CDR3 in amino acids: CSASGTLKETQYF. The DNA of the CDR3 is TGCAGTGCTTCCGGGACCTTGAAAGAGACCCAGTACTTC.

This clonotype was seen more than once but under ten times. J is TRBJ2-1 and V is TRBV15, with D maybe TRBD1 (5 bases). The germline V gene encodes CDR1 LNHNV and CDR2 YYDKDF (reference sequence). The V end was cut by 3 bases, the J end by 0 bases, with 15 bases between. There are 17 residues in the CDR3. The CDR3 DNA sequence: TGTGCCACCAGCAGGCCTATTGACAGTAACTCCTACAATGAGCAGTTCTTC. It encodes CATSRPIDSNSYNEQFF.

As DNA, the CDR3 is TGCGCCAGCAGCCAAAAGGAGGGTAGCGCCGTCCATGAGCAGTTCTTC. This gives the protein CASSQKEGSAVHEQFF. The V and J genes are TRBV4-1 and TRBJ2-1; D may be TRBD2 (6 bases). Trimming pared 2 bases from V and 8 bases from J, leaving 19 bases between. Germline-derived CDR1 and CDR2 are MGHRA and YSYEKL. This CDR3 spans 16 amino acids.

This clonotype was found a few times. In DNA, the CDR3 is TGCGCCAGCAGAAAGGAGGGACAGAGCACAGATACGCAGTATTTT. This encodes CASRKEGQSTDTQYF. This chain connects TRBV5-1 to TRBJ2-3; D is perhaps TRBD1 (7 bases). Germline lookup yields CDR1 SGHRS and CDR2 YFSETQ. V dropped 5 bases and J dropped 0 bases, with 13 bases sitting between them. The CDR3 contains 15 residues.

As DNA, the CDR3 is TGTGCCACCAGATCAGGGCTGAACACTGAAGCTTTCTTT. It specifies CATRSGLNTEAFF. The rearrangement joins TRBV24-1 to TRBJ1-1, with a weak D call TRBD1 (5 bases). V was cut by 7 bases and J by 0 bases, with 8 bases left in between. The CDR3 loop spans 13 amino acids. Germline V lookup: CDR1 KGHDR, CDR2 SFDVKD.

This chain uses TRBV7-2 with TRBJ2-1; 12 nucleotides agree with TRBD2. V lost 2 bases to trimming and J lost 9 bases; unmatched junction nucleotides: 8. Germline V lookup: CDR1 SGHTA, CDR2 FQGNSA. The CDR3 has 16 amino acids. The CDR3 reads CASSLTSSGRGSEQFF. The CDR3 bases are TGTGCCAGCAGCTTAACTTCTAGCGGGAGGGGTAGTGAGCAGTTCTTC.

The CDR3 coding sequence is TGTGCCAGCAGCCGGACCCTAGCGGCCCAAGAGACCCAGTACTTC. This encodes CASSRTLAAQETQYF. The V and J genes are TRBV7-6 and TRBJ2-5; TRBD2 matches 7 bases. The germline V gene has CDR1 SGHVS and CDR2 FNYEAQ. The CDR3 has 15 residues. The V and J ends lost 5 bases and 1 base, in that order; junction bases with no gene match: 7.

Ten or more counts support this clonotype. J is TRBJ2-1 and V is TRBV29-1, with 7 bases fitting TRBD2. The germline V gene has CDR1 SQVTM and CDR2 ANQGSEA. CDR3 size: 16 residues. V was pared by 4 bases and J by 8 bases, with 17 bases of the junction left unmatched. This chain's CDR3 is CSVVAMGGGRADEQFF. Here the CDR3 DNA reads TGCAGCGTTGTGGCGATGGGCGGGGGAAGAGCGGATGAGCAGTTCTTC.

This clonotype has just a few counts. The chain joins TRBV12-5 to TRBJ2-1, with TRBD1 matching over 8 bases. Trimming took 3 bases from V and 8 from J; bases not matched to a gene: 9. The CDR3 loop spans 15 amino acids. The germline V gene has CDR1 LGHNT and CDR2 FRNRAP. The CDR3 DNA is TGTGCTAGTGGTTTCGGGACAGGAGTTTCGGATGAGCAGTTCTTC. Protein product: CASGFGTGVSDEQFF.

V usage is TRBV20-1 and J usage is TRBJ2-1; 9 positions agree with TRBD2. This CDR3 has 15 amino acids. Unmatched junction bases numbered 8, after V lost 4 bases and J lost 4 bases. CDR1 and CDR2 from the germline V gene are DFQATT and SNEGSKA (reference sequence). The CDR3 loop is CSAKVAGEFYNEQFF. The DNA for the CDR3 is TGCAGTGCTAAGGTAGCGGGAGAGTTTTACAATGAGCAGTTCTTC.

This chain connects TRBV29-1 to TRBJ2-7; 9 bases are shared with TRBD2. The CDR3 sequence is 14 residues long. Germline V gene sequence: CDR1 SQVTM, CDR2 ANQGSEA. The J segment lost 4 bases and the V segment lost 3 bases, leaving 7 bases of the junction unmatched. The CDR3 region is CSVEVSGSRYEQYF. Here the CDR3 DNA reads TGCAGCGTTGAGGTTAGCGGGAGTCGGTACGAGCAGTACTTC.

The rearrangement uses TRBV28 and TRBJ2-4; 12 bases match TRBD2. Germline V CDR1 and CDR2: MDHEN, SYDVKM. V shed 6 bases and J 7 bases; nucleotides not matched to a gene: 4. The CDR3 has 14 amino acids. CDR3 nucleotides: TGTGCCAGCAGCCAAACTAGCGGGAGGAACATTCAGTACTTC. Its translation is CASSQTSGRNIQYF.

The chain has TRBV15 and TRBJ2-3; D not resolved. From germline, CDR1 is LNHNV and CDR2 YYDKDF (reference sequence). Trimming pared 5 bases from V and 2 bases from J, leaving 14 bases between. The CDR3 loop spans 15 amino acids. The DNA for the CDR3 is TGTGCCACCAGCTGGAACTTACCCAACACAGATACGCAGTATTTT. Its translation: CATSWNLPNTDTQYF.

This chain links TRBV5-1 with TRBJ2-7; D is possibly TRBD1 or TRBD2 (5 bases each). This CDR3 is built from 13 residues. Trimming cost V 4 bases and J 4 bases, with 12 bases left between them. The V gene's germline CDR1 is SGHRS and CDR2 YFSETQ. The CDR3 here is CASSITEGYEQYF. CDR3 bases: TGCGCCAGCAGCATTACAGAGGGGTACGAGCAGTACTTC.

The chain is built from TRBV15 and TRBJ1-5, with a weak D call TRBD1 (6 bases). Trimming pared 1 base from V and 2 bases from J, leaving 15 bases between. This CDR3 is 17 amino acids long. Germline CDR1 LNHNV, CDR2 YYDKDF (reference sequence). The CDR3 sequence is CATSRGHLGQGNQPQHF. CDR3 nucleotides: TGTGCCACCAGCAGAGGACATCTGGGACAAGGCAATCAGCCCCAGCATTTT.

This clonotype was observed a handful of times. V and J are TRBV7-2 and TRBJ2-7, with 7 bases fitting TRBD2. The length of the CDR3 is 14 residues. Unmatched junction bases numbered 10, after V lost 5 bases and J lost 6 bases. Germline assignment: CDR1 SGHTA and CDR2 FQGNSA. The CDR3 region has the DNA TGTGCCAGCAGCCCCGGACTAGTTGGGGTCGAGCAGTACTTC. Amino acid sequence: CASSPGLVGVEQYF. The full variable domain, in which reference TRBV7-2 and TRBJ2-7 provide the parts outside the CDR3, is GAGVSQSPSNKVTEKGKDVELRCDPISGHTALYWYRQSLGQGLEFLIYFQGNSAPDKSGLPSDRFSAERTGGSVSTLTIQRTQQEDSAVYLCASSPGLVGVEQYFGPGTRLTVT.

The CDR3 DNA reads as TGTGCCAGCAGCAATAGCGGGAGGGCCCTAGAGACCCAGTACTTC. Translation: CASSNSGRALETQYF. V gene TRBV5-6 combines with J gene TRBJ2-5; 11 bases are shared with TRBD2. This CDR3 region has 15 residues. The ends lost 4 bases at V and 4 bases at J; junction bases unmatched: 6. Germline assignment: CDR1 SGHDT and CDR2 YYEEEE.

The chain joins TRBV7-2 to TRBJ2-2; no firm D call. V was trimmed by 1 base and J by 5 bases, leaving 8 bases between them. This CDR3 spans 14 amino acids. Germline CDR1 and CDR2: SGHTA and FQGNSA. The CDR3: CASSLERATGELFF. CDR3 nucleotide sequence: TGTGCCAGCAGCTTAGAAAGGGCTACCGGGGAGCTGTTTTTT.

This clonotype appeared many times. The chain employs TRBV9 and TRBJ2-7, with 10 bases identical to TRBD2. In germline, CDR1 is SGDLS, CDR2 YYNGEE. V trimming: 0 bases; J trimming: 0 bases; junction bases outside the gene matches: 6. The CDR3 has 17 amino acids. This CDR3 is CASSVVTSGTSSYEQYF. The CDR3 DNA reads TGTGCCAGCAGCGTAGTCACTAGCGGGACCAGCTCCTACGAGCAGTACTTC.